One and the same sample provided the 31 T cell receptor beta chains below, sequenced in a study of T cells after yellow fever vaccination. Using its own MiXCR run on the 5' RACE reads, TCRdb lists one record per CDR3 protein. In the table there are 400,000 to 450,000 distinct CDR3 sequences, around a sixth of which are singletons. Sequencing was performed on PBMCs, taken before the yellow fever booster vaccination. The receptors derive from a man between 18 and 29 years old who received the YFV17D yellow fever vaccine.

This chain links TRBV11-3 with TRBJ1-2; 8 bases fit TRBD1. Trimming cost V 5 bases and J 7 bases; bases outside gene matches: 6. This CDR3 contains 13 residues. CDR1 SGHNT and CDR2 YENEEA come from the germline V gene. In nucleotides, the CDR3 is TGTGCCAGCAGCCACCGGACAGGGACTGGCTACACCTTC. This encodes CASSHRTGTGYTF.

This chain connects TRBV5-1 to TRBJ2-5; D not resolved. Germline V gives CDR1 SGHRS, CDR2 YFSETQ. The V gene lost 0 bases and the J gene lost 3 bases, with 6 bases spanning the gap. The CDR3 loop spans 13 amino acids. Written as DNA, the CDR3 is TGCGCCAGCAGCTTGGACTTAGAAGAGACCCAGTACTTC. The encoded protein is CASSLDLEETQYF.

The rearrangement links TRBV4-3 to TRBJ2-1; D gene uncertain. This CDR3 contains 15 residues. Trimming removed 0 bases from V and 3 bases from J, with 9 bases in between. The germline CDR1 and CDR2 sequences are LGHNA and YSLEER. CDR3 in DNA: TGCGCCAGCAGCCAAGAGCACAGTTACTACAATGAGCAGTTCTTC. Encoded protein: CASSQEHSYYNEQFF.

The chain recombines TRBV27 with TRBJ1-2, with 7 positions matching TRBD1. The trim removed 3 bases at V and 8 bases at J, leaving 9 bases unmatched. The germline V gene has CDR1 MNHEY and CDR2 SMNVEV (reference sequence). The CDR3 has 14 residues. The CDR3 DNA reads as TGTGCCAGCAGTTTTGGGAGGGGGCTTGGCGGCTACACCTTC. It codes for CASSFGRGLGGYTF.

The chain joins TRBV10-3 to TRBJ2-5, with 7 bases fitting TRBD2. CDR1 ENHRY and CDR2 SYGVKD come from the germline V gene. V dropped 4 bases and J dropped 2; count of bases not matched to a gene: 13. The CDR3 runs 17 residues. CDR3 DNA sequence: TGTGCCATCAGTGCCCCCGGGGGGATTGGGGGTCAAGAGACCCAGTACTTC. Translation: CAISAPGGIGGQETQYF.

The chain employs TRBV6-5 and TRBJ2-5; 10 nucleotides agree with TRBD1. The CDR3 sequence is 16 residues long. V was pared by 6 bases and J by 4 bases, with 11 bases of the junction left unmatched. Germline V lookup: CDR1 MNHEY, CDR2 SVGAGI. In nucleotides, the CDR3 is TGTGCCAGCAGCATCGACAGGGGGCGGATCGGAGAGACCCAGTACTTC. The encoded protein is CASSIDRGRIGETQYF.

This clonotype was seen repeatedly, ten times or more. The chain links TRBV12-3 or TRBV12-4 to TRBJ2-1; D ambiguous. The CDR3 extends over 15 amino acids. Trimming stripped 5 bases from V and 8 bases from J, with 19 bases between. CDR3 amino acids: CASSPPYPGIDEQFF. CDR3 DNA: TGTGCCAGCAGTCCGCCTTACCCTGGAATCGATGAGCAGTTCTTC.

The chain carries TRBV15 and TRBJ1-2, with D unresolved. Germline CDR1 is LNHNV and CDR2 is YYDKDF (reference sequence). V shed 3 bases and J shed 3 bases, with 11 bases lying between them. The CDR3 contains 14 residues. CDR3 loop: CATSSREGYYGYTF. CDR3 in DNA: TGTGCCACCAGCAGCCGGGAGGGCTACTATGGCTACACCTTC.

This clonotype was found a few times. The rearrangement uses TRBV7-2 and TRBJ2-3; 10 positions agree with TRBD2. V was clipped by 1 base and J by 4 bases; unmatched bases: 5. Germline V gives CDR1 SGHTA, CDR2 FQGNSA. This CDR3 is built from 16 residues. CDR3 sequence (DNA): TGTGCCAGCAGCTTAGAGCCTAGCGGGGGCCCAGATACGCAGTATTTT. Residues: CASSLEPSGGPDTQYF. The whole variable domain, filled in from reference TRBV7-2 and TRBJ2-3, reads GAGVSQSPSNKVTEKGKDVELRCDPISGHTALYWYRQSLGQGLEFLIYFQGNSAPDKSGLPSDRFSAERTGGSVSTLTIQRTQQEDSAVYLCASSLEPSGGPDTQYFGPGTRLTVL.

The chain is built from TRBV6-2 or TRBV6-3 and TRBJ2-1; D is uncertain. The germline V gene has CDR1 MNHEY and CDR2 SVGEGT. Trimming removed 7 bases from V and 7 bases from J, with 8 bases in between. CDR3 length: 11 residues. This CDR3 reads CASTFLNEQFF. The CDR3 DNA reads as TGTGCCAGCACCTTCTTAAATGAGCAGTTCTTC.

This clonotype has just a few counts. This rearrangement joins TRBV6-1 to TRBJ1-2; TRBD1 might be the D (5 bases). CDR1 MNHNS and CDR2 SASEGT come from the germline V gene. Trimming removed 11 bases from V and 2 bases from J, with 18 bases in between. This CDR3 region has 14 residues. CDR3 nucleotide sequence: TGTGCCGTAGGGCCGACTGGGGACAACTATGGCTACACCTTC. It translates to CAVGPTGDNYGYTF.

This rearrangement joins TRBV20-1 to TRBJ2-5; no firm D call. Trimming took off 6 bases at V and 2 bases at J, with 19 bases between the two ends. Germline CDR1 reads DFQATT; CDR2 reads SNEGSKA (reference sequence). This CDR3 is 15 amino acids long. The CDR3 here is CSAYRPRLGQETQYF. CDR3 DNA sequence: TGCAGTGCCTACCGACCCAGACTCGGGCAAGAGACCCAGTACTTC.

The chain combines TRBV15 with TRBJ2-6, with D unclear. Trimming took 0 bases from V and 1 from J, leaving 10 bases between them. Germline CDR1 is LNHNV and CDR2 is YYDKDF (reference sequence). The CDR3 is made up of 17 amino acids. The CDR3 spells CATSREVQLSGANVLTF. CDR3 coding DNA: TGTGCCACCAGCAGAGAAGTCCAACTGTCTGGGGCCAACGTCCTGACTTTC.

The J gene is TRBJ1-2, the V gene TRBV9, with no clear D. Germline CDR1 reads SGDLS; CDR2 reads YYNGEE. Trimming took 0 bases from V and 9 from J, leaving 18 bases between them. The CDR3 is 15 residues long. CDR3 sequence (DNA): TGTGCCAGCAGCGTAGCCCCGACCAGTGCTATGCGCTACACCTTC. This translates into CASSVAPTSAMRYTF.

This clonotype was seen a few times. The V call is TRBV4-3, the J call TRBJ2-7, with TRBD1 as a possible D gene (6 bases). V was clipped by 8 bases and J by 6 bases, with 11 bases between them. CDR1 is LGHNA, CDR2 YSLEER, per germline. This CDR3 comprises 11 residues. The CDR3 reads CASVGALEQYF. The CDR3 DNA reads TGCGCCAGCGTGGGGGCCCTCGAGCAGTACTTC.

The genes are TRBV6-5 and TRBJ1-6; D gene unclear. The length of the CDR3 is 20 residues. CDR1 and CDR2 (germline): MNHEY, SVGAGI. Trimming removed 0 bases at V and 0 bases at J, with 18 bases between. CDR3 amino acids: CASSYSIGLGSSSYNSPLHF. Here the CDR3 DNA reads TGTGCCAGCAGTTACTCGATCGGGTTGGGCTCCAGCTCCTATAATTCACCCCTCCACTTT.

This clonotype came up a few times. This sequence joins TRBV4-1 and TRBJ1-1; 7 bases are shared with TRBD1. After removal of 3 bases from V and 4 bases from J, the junction contained 8 bases not matched to a gene. This CDR3 is built from 15 residues. Germline-derived CDR1 and CDR2 are MGHRA and YSYEKL. The CDR3 DNA follows: TGCGCCAGCAGCCAGGGCCGACAGGGTGCCACTGAAGCTTTCTTT. As protein: CASSQGRQGATEAFF.

The chain recombines TRBV20-1 with TRBJ1-2; D remains unclear. The CDR3 runs to 12 residues. Germline CDR1 and CDR2: DFQATT and SNEGSKA (reference sequence). Trimming cost V 6 bases and J 4 bases, with 12 bases left between them. CDR3 bases: TGCAGTGCGTCCGGGAGGGCCTATGGCTACACCTTC. Protein: CSASGRAYGYTF.

J is TRBJ2-1 and V is TRBV18; a possible D gene is TRBD2 (5 bases). Trimming cost V 3 bases and J 10 bases, with 13 bases left between them. This CDR3 is built from 13 residues. Germline V CDR1 and CDR2: KGHSH, LQKENI. CDR3 amino acids: CASSPRSPGEQFF. The CDR3 region has the DNA TGTGCCAGCTCACCTCGATCCCCGGGGGAGCAGTTCTTC.

The chain uses TRBV7-8 and TRBJ2-3; D not resolved. CDR3 size: 14 residues. The germline V and J ends were trimmed by 4 bases and 3 bases, with 11 bases remaining between them. Germline CDR1 and CDR2: SGHVS and FQNEAQ. This chain's CDR3 is CASSSPSWTDTQYF. CDR3 sequence (DNA): TGTGCCAGCAGCTCCCCCTCCTGGACAGATACGCAGTATTTT.

This clonotype has more than one count but fewer than ten. V and J are TRBV6-5 and TRBJ2-7, with D possibly being TRBD1 (5 bases). There are 13 residues in the CDR3. V was cut by 6 bases and J by 7 bases, with 16 bases left in between. The germline V gene has CDR1 MNHEY and CDR2 SVGAGI. In DNA form, the CDR3 reads TGTGCCAGCAGCCTAACAGGTATTGGGGAGCAGTACGTC. Translating it yields CASSLTGIGEQYV.

This clonotype was seen only a few times. This chain uses TRBV5-4 with TRBJ2-7; 7 bases align to TRBD1. This CDR3 comprises 14 residues. The germline gives CDR1 SGHNT, CDR2 YYREEE (reference sequence). The junction had 7 bases not matched to a gene; V was cut back by 4 bases and J by 3 bases. DNA of the CDR3: TGTGCCAGCAGCAGACAGGGCCATTTCTACGAGCAGTACTTC. Protein product: CASSRQGHFYEQYF.

This rearrangement joins TRBV10-3 to TRBJ2-3; D is ambiguous. Trimming cost V 0 bases and J 4 bases, with 11 bases left between them. This CDR3 is built from 15 residues. Germline V gene sequence: CDR1 ENHRY, CDR2 SYGVKD. The CDR3 DNA is TGTGCCATCAGTGAGTCTGCGGTGAATGCAGATACGCAGTATTTT. Protein sequence: CAISESAVNADTQYF.

This clonotype was counted a few times. J is TRBJ2-7 and V is TRBV5-1, with D unclear. V lost 0 bases, J lost 2 bases, and 9 bases lay in between. The CDR3 has 14 amino acids. Per germline, CDR1 SGHRS and CDR2 YFSETQ. The CDR3 DNA reads as TGCGCCAGCAGCTTGGACGCTTACCCCTACGAGCAGTACTTC. Residues: CASSLDAYPYEQYF.

The CDR3 DNA reads TGTGCCAGCAGGGATAGGGGCACTGAAGCTTTCTTT. The encoded protein is CASRDRGTEAFF. This chain links TRBV25-1 with TRBJ1-1; weak D call: TRBD1 (5 bases). The germline gives CDR1 MGHDK, CDR2 SYGVNS. This CDR3 comprises 12 residues. Trimming left V 6 bases short and J 4 bases short, with 9 bases between.

This clonotype has only a few counts. The rearrangement links TRBV6-5 to TRBJ1-5, with D unresolved. V was clipped by 2 bases and J by 7 bases, with 9 bases between them. The CDR3 is made up of 13 amino acids. CDR1 and CDR2 (germline): MNHEY, SVGAGI. CDR3 protein: CASSYGWSQPQHF. CDR3 in DNA: TGTGCCAGCAGTTACGGCTGGAGCCAGCCCCAGCATTTT.

The chain is built from TRBV25-1 and TRBJ2-3, with D possibly matching TRBD2 (6 bases). Trimming removed 6 bases at V and 1 base at J, with 26 bases between. CDR1 and CDR2 from the germline V gene are MGHDK and SYGVNS. This CDR3 has 19 residues. This CDR3 is CASSRKPDRTILGTDTQYF. The CDR3 region has the DNA TGTGCCAGCAGCAGAAAACCTGATCGGACTATCTTGGGCACAGATACGCAGTATTTT.

In its sample, this clonotype was seen a few times. The chain couples TRBV20-1 to TRBJ2-2; D remains ambiguous. V lost 6 bases, J lost 5 bases, and 13 bases lay in between. CDR1 is DFQATT, CDR2 SNEGSKA, per germline (reference sequence). There are 13 residues in the CDR3. CDR3 loop: CSAPSHGTGELFF. The CDR3 DNA reads TGCAGTGCCCCGTCCCACGGAACCGGGGAGCTGTTTTTT.

There are a few counts of this clonotype. This chain links TRBV5-6 with TRBJ2-7; D unclear. The CDR3 has 16 residues. The V end was cut by 0 bases, the J end by 5 bases, with 18 bases between. Germline CDR1 and CDR2: SGHDT and YYEEEE. The CDR3 reads CASSLAQELRRHEQYV. The CDR3 DNA sequence: TGTGCCAGCAGCTTGGCCCAGGAGCTAAGAAGGCACGAGCAGTACGTC.

The chain carries TRBV6-2 or TRBV6-3 and TRBJ2-1, with TRBD2 matching over 14 bases. V lost 6 bases, J lost 10 bases, and 14 bases stayed unmatched. Germline V gene data show CDR1 as MNHEY and CDR2 as SVGEGT. This CDR3 has 17 residues. CDR3 sequence reads: CASSRGLAGDYNREQFF. In DNA, the CDR3 is TGTGCCAGCAGCCGGGGACTAGCGGGGGACTACAATCGAGAGCAGTTCTTC.

The chain uses TRBV20-1 and TRBJ2-7; TRBD1 matches 7 bases. The germline gives CDR1 DFQATT, CDR2 SNEGSKA (reference sequence). The CDR3 is 13 amino acids. The V segment lost 6 bases and the J segment 2 bases; nucleotides outside the gene matches: 7. The CDR3 DNA reads TGCAGTGCCCAGACAGGGAAGGCCTACGAGCAGTACTTC. Residues: CSAQTGKAYEQYF.